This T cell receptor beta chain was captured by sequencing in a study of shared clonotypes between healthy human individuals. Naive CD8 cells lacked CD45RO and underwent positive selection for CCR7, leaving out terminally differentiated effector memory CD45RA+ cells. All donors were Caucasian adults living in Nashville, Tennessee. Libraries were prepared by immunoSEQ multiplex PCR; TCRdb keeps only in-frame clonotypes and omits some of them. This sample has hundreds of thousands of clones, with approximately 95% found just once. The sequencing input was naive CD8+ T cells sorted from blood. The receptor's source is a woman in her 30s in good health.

The DNA of the CDR3 is TGCAGCGTTGGCTCAGGTCGGAGCTCCTACAATGAGCAGTTCTTC. Translation gives CSVGSGRSSYNEQFF. This chain joins TRBV29-1 and TRBJ2-1; no firm D call. The V end was cut by 4 bases, the J end by 0 bases, with 13 bases between. The CDR3 sequence is 15 residues long. Looked up from germline, CDR1 is SQVTM and CDR2 is ANQGSEA.